This TCR beta chain was sequenced for a study of identical twins. Germline V gene lookup returns CDR1 MNHEY and CDR2 SVGAGI. This CDR3 region has 14 residues. TCRdb recomputed calls from the 5' RACE reads with MiXCR, one row per CDR3 protein. The data show 600,000 to 800,000 distinct CDR3 sequences, 20% to 25% seen once. Study-wide results and limits: Reduced insertions were recorded for abundant cord blood beta clonotypes, with no such pattern in memory repertoires.

Concerning this clonotype: The antigen is unknown. An end of the junction does not agree with germline; a read error may underlie this.

This sample was shared with a second study, whose subject was T cells expressing NK-cell markers.

Sequencing was carried out using PBMCs. The chain joins TRBV6-5 to TRBJ1-2; D is unclear. This sequence originates from a woman under 30 in good health. As DNA, the CDR3 is TGTGCCAGCAGTTACTCGTTGGACTTTGATGGCTACTCCTTC. Protein product: CASSYSLDFDGYSF.